This T cell receptor (beta chain) was documented in a study of blood T cell repertoires in COVID-19 (dated by TCRdb to the early 2020s). About the study as a whole: Samples covering the acute and convalescent phases of COVID-19 were provided by collaborators in the United States, Italy and Spain. The samples were drawn from the first 160 participants of the ongoing ImmuneRACE study and from 950 to 1,500 subjects provided by 6 global collaborators. HLA class I and class II types, where available, came from metadata supplied by the sample provider rather than from assay-based typing. Subjects who had been exposed to COVID-19, were actively infected with it, or had recovered from it provided the deeply sampled blood TCRbeta repertoires that made up the dataset. The repertoires were released in a freely available public database meant as a resource for research on the immune response to SARS-CoV-2. The material from the prospective study consisted of cDNA or gDNA derived from T cells, B-cell-depleted T cells, or PBMCs. The sample metadata nearly always contained a de-identified subject ID, COVID-19 status, age in years and sex.

Whole blood was collected in K2EDTA tubes by collaborating institutions according to the institutions' own protocols. Collaborator samples were shipped for TCRbeta analysis as frozen whole blood, isolated PBMCs, or DNA extracted from either sample type. Results the study describes overall, beyond this receptor: Clinical and demographic metadata were provided uncurated, with the amount varying by source and participant.

The CDR3 has 15 amino acids, counting the end cysteine and phenylalanine. This entry keeps only the CDR3 DNA: 45 bases, framed from base 1. The germline V gene sets CDR1 to SNHLY and CDR2 to FYNNEI. The junction shows trimming of 0 bases on V and 5 bases on J, plus 13 bases between the germline ends. A note on this clone: Its antigen is still unknown. The input lacks base qualities; no much larger clone sits a single base away.

The immunoSEQ Assay, a bias-controlled multiplex PCR, was used to amplify TCRbeta CDR3 regions from genomic DNA. On the authors' methods: The number of nucleated cells in each sample was estimated by amplification of reference gene primers within the assay. To quantify the absolute abundance of each unique TCRbeta CDR3 rearrangement, sequence reads were collapsed and filtered. For each sample, productive Simpson clonality was calculated as the square root of Simpson's diversity index over productive rearrangements. The clones in this table, taken by TCRdb from immuneACCESS, are in-frame only. Not every clone is retained; where verified, under half of the shortfall comes from an unresolved V gene, and the cause of the rest is unknown. V and J calls plus clone size are reproduced from that table; the DNA served to infer D and trimming. This sample is represented by some 150,000 clones; around 85% of them were singletons. Less than 3.5% of the sample is in the top ten clones.

This receptor was obtained from a man in his 70s with acute or convalescent COVID-19. The sequence is built from TRBV2 and TRBJ1-2, with no confidently assigned D gene. Sequenced sample: peripheral blood. The CDR3 here reads CASSEAKTLLYGYTF. The DNA sequence is as follows: TGTGCCAGCAGTGAAGCGAAGACACTCCTTTATGGCTACACCTTC.